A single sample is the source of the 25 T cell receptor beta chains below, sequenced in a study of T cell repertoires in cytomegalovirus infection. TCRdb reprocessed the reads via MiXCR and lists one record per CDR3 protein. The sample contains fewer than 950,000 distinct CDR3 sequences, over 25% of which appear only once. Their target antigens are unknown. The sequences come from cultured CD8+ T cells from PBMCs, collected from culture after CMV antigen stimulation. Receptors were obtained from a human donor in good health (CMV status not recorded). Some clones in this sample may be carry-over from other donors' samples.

The CDR3 reads CASKPSWGRLDEQFF. For the CDR3, the DNA is TGTGCCAGCAAACCTAGCTGGGGGCGCTTGGATGAGCAGTTCTTC. The rearrangement uses TRBV6-2 or TRBV6-3 and TRBJ2-1; tentative D call: TRBD1 (6 bases). The CDR3 has 15 residues. Germline-derived CDR1 and CDR2 are MNHEY and SVGEGT. Trimming took 7 bases from V and 8 from J, leaving 21 bases between them.

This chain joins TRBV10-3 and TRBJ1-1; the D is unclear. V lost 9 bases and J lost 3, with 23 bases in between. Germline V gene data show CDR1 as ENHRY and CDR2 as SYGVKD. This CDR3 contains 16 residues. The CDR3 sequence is CAINPVRVTLDTEAFF. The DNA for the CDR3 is TGTGCCATAAACCCAGTGAGGGTCACCTTGGACACTGAAGCTTTCTTT.

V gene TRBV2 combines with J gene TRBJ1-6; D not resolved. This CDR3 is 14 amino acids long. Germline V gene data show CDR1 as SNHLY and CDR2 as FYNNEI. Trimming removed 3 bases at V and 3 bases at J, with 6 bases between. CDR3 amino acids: CASSDGVYNSPLHF. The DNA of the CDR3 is TGTGCCAGCAGTGATGGAGTCTATAATTCACCCCTCCACTTT.

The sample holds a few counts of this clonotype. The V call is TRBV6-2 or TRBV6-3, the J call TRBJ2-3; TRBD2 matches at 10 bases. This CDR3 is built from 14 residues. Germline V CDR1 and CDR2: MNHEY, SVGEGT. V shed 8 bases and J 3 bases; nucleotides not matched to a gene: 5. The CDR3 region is CASELAGGTDTQYF. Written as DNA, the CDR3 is TGTGCCAGCGAGTTAGCGGGGGGTACAGATACGCAGTATTTT.

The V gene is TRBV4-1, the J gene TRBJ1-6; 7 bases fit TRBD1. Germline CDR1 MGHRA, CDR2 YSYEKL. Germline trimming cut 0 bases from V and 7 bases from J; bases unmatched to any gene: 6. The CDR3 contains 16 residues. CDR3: CASSQENRGLNSPLHF. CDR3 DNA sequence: TGCGCCAGCAGCCAAGAGAACAGGGGATTAAATTCACCCCTCCACTTT.

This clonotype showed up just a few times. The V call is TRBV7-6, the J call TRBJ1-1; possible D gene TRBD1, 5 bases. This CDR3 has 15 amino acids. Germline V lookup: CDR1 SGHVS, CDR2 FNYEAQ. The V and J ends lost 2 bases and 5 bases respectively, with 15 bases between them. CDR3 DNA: TGTGCCAGCAGCTTATCGGCAGGGAGGGGAACTGAAGCTTTCTTT. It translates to CASSLSAGRGTEAFF.

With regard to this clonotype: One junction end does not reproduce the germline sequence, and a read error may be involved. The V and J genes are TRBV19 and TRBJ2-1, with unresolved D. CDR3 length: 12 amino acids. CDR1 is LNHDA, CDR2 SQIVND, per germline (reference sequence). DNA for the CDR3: TGTGTCAGTAGTATAAGGGCCCATGAGCAGTTCTTC. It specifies CVSSIRAHEQFF.

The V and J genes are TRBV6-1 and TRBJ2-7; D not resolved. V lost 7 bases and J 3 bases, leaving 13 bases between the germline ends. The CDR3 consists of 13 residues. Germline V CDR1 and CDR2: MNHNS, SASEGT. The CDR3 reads CASTPASFYEQYV. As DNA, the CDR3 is TGTGCCAGCACTCCAGCATCCTTCTACGAGCAGTACGTC.

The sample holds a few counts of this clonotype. CDR3 protein: CASSSAEAYNEQFF. CDR3 nucleotides: TGTGCCAGCAGCTCCGCGGAGGCCTACAATGAGCAGTTCTTC. This chain joins TRBV7-9 and TRBJ2-1, with D tentatively TRBD2 (5 bases). The CDR3 has 14 residues. In germline, CDR1 is SEHNR, CDR2 FQNEAQ (reference sequence). Trimming stripped 4 bases from V and 2 bases from J, with 9 bases between.

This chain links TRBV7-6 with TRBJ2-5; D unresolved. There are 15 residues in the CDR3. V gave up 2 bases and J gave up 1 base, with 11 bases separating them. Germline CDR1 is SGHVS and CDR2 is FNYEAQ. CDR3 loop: CASSLRLSLQETQYF. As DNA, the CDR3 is TGTGCCAGCAGCTTAAGGCTGTCGCTCCAAGAGACCCAGTACTTC.

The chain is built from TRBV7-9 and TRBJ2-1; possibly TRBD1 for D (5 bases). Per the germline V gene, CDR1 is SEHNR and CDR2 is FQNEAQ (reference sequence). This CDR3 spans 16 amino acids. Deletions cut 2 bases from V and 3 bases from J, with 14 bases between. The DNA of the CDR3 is TGTGCCAGCAGCTTAATGTCAGGGAAAGGCTACAATGAGCAGTTCTTC. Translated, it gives CASSLMSGKGYNEQFF. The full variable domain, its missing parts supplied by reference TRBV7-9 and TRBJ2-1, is DTGVSQNPRHKITKRGQNVTFRCDPISEHNRLYWYRQTLGQGPEFLTYFQNEAQLEKSRLLSDRFSAERPKGSFSTLEIQRTEQGDSAMYLCASSLMSGKGYNEQFFGPGTRLTVL.

DNA for the CDR3: TGTGCCATTCCCTCCGGCATCGGAAACACCATATATTTT. Its protein is CAIPSGIGNTIYF. The genes are TRBV2 and TRBJ1-3; D not resolved. The germline V and J ends were trimmed by 10 bases and 4 bases, with 14 bases remaining between them. The CDR3 spans 13 residues. Germline V gives CDR1 SNHLY, CDR2 FYNNEI.

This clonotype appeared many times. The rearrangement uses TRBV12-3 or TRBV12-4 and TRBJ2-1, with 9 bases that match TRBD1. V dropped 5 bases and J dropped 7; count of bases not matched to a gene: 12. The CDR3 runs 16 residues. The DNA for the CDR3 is TGTGCCAGCAGTGCCGGGACAGGGCTTGCGAGGAATGAGCAGTTCTTC. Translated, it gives CASSAGTGLARNEQFF.

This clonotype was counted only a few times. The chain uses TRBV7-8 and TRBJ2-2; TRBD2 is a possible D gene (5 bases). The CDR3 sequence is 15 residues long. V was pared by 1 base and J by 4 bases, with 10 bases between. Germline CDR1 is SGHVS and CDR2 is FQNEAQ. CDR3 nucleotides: TGTGCCAGCAGCTTAGAGGCTGAGGGCACCGGGGAGCTGTTTTTT. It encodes CASSLEAEGTGELFF. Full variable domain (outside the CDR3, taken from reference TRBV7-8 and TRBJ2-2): GAGVSQSPRYKVAKRGQDVALRCDPISGHVSLFWYQQALGQGPEFLTYFQNEAQLDKSGLPSDRFFAERPEGSVSTLKIQRTQQEDSAVYLCASSLEAEGTGELFFGEGSRLTVL.

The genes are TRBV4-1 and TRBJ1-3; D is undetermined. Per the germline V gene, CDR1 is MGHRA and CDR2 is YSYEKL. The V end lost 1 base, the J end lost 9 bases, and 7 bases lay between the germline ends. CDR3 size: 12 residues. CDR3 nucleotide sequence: TGCGCCAGCAGCCAAGTCCGCGGCACCATATATTTT. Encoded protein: CASSQVRGTIYF.

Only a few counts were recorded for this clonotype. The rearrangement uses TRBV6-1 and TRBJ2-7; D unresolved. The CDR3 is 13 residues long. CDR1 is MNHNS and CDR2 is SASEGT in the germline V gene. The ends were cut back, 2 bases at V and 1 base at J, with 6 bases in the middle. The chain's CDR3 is CASSEWSSYEQYV. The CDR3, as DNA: TGTGCCAGCAGTGAATGGAGTTCCTACGAGCAGTACGTC.

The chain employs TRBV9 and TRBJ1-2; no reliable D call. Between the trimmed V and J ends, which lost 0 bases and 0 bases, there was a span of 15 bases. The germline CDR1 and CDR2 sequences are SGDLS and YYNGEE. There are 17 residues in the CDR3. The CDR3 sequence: CASSVGEGPRANYGYTF. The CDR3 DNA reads TGTGCCAGCAGCGTAGGGGAAGGGCCACGAGCTAACTATGGCTACACCTTC.

This CDR3 is CASSLSLTGNGYTF. The CDR3 DNA reads as TGTGCCAGCAGTTTATCCCTAACAGGGAATGGCTACACCTTC. The gene calls are TRBV27 and TRBJ1-2; D is possibly TRBD1 (6 bases). Between the trimmed V and J ends, which lost 0 bases and 6 bases, there was a span of 11 bases. The CDR3 sequence is 14 residues long. The germline V gene encodes CDR1 MNHEY and CDR2 SMNVEV (reference sequence).

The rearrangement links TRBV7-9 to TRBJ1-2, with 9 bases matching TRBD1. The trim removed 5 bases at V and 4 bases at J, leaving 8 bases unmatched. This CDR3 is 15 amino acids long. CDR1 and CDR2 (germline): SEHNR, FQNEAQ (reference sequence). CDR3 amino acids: CASSGTGPWGYGYTF. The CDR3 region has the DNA TGTGCCAGCAGCGGGACAGGGCCATGGGGCTATGGCTACACCTTC. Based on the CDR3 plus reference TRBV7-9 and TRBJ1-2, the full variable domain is DTGVSQNPRHKITKRGQNVTFRCDPISEHNRLYWYRQTLGQGPEFLTYFQNEAQLEKSRLLSDRFSAERPKGSFSTLEIQRTEQGDSAMYLCASSGTGPWGYGYTFGSGTRLTVV.

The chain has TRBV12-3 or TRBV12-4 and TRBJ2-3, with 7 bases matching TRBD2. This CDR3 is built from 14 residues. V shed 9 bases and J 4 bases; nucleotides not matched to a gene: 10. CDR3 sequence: CASTTGGFADTQYF. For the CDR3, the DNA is TGTGCCAGTACTACCGGGGGGTTCGCAGATACGCAGTATTTT.

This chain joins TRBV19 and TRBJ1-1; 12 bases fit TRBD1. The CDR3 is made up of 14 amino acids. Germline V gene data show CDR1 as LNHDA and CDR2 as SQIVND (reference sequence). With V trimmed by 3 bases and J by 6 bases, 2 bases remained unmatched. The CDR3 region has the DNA TGTGCCAGTAGTATTTGGGACAGGGGGCCTGAAGCTTTCTTT. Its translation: CASSIWDRGPEAFF. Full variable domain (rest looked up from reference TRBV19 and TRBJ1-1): DGGITQSPKYLFRKEGQNVTLSCEQNLNHDAMYWYRQDPGQGLRLIYYSQIVNDFQKGDIAEGYSVSREKKESFPLTVTSAQKNPTAFYLCASSIWDRGPEAFFGQGTRLTVV.

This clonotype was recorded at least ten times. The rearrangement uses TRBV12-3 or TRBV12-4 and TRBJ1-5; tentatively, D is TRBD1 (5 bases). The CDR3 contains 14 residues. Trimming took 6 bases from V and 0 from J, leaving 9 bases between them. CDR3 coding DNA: TGTGCCAGCAGCCCCAGGGTTAGCAATCAGCCCCAGCATTTT. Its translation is CASSPRVSNQPQHF.

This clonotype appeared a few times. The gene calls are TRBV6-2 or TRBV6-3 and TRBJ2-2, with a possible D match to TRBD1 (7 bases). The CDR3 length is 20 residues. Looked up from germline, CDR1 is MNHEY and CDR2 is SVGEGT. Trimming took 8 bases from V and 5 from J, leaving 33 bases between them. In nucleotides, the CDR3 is TGTGCCAGCTCGGACTTCAACTATATACCGGAGGGGGCGCGAACCGGGGAGCTGTTTTTT. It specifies CASSDFNYIPEGARTGELFF.

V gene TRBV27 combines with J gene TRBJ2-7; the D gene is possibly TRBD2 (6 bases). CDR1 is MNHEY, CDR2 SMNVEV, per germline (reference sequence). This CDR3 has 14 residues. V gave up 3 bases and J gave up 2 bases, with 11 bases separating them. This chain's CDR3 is CASSFTGDPYEQYF. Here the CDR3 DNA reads TGTGCCAGCAGTTTTACGGGGGATCCCTACGAGCAGTACTTC.

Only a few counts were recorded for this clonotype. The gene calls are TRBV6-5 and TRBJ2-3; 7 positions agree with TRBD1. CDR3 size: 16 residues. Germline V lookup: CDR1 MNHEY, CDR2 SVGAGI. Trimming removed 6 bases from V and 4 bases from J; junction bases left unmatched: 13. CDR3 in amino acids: CASRSPQGQIPDTQYF. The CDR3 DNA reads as TGTGCCAGCAGGAGCCCACAGGGACAGATCCCAGATACGCAGTATTTT.